These 16 T cell receptor beta chains share one sample of origin, sequenced in a study of beta chain features in type 1 diabetes. Study-wide results and limits: All four CD4+ subsets of Type 1 diabetes patients contained TCRB CDR3s that were moderately but significantly shorter.

Reverse transcription of all isolated RNA meant that expressed TCRB transcripts were sequenced. Only in-frame clones appear in the TCRdb table, and some are missing; sequencing was by immunoSEQ multiplex PCR. The table has about 650,000 clones, around 12% seen once. The antigens of these receptors remain unknown. The sequencing sample was made of naive CD4+ T cells from blood. The receptor set was obtained from a man aged 25-40 years with type 1 diabetes.

This clone was counted between two and nine times. CDR3 loop: CASTKTSGQGLGMNTEAFF. The CDR3 DNA is TGCGCCAGCACTAAAACTTCGGGACAGGGACTAGGCATGAACACTGAAGCTTTCTTT. The chain recombines TRBV5-1 with TRBJ1-1, with 9 bases fitting TRBD1. The V gene's germline CDR1 is SGHRS and CDR2 YFSETQ. The J segment lost 0 bases and the V segment lost 6 bases, leaving 18 bases of the junction unmatched. CDR3 size: 19 residues.

V gene TRBV19 combines with J gene TRBJ1-6; perhaps TRBD1 as D (5 bases). In germline, CDR1 is LNHDA, CDR2 SQIVND (reference sequence). Trimming took off 6 bases at V and 8 bases at J, with 17 bases between the two ends. This CDR3 spans 15 amino acids. The CDR3 sequence: CASSSGHPEDSPLHF. In nucleotides, the CDR3 is TGTGCCAGTAGCTCCGGACACCCAGAGGATTCACCCCTCCACTTT.

V is TRBV27 and J is TRBJ2-7; D gene unclear. The CDR3 spans 15 residues. Trimming removed 5 bases from V and 2 bases from J, with 16 bases in between. The germline V gene encodes CDR1 MNHEY and CDR2 SMNVEV (reference sequence). The CDR3 coding sequence is TGTGCCAGCAGTAGCCTCTCCCAGAAAACCTACGAGCAGTACTTC. This gives the protein CASSSLSQKTYEQYF.

A few counts support this clone. The rearrangement links TRBV11-2 to TRBJ2-2; D gene unclear. CDR1 is SGHAT, CDR2 FQNNGV, per germline. This CDR3 has 15 amino acids. Trimming removed 2 bases at V and 2 bases at J, with 9 bases between. Here the CDR3 reads CASSLQHLNTGELFF. The CDR3 DNA reads TGTGCCAGCAGCTTACAACACCTCAACACCGGGGAGCTGTTTTTT. Full variable domain (remainder filled in from reference TRBV11-2 and TRBJ2-2): EAGVAQSPRYKIIEKRQSVAFWCNPISGHATLYWYQQILGQGPKLLIQFQNNGVVDDSQLPKDRFSAERLKGVDSTLKIQPAKLEDSAVYLCASSLQHLNTGELFFGEGSRLTVL.

The chain couples TRBV5-6 to TRBJ2-2; D gene uncertain. V lost 5 bases and J lost 0, with 11 bases in between. The length of the CDR3 is 15 residues. Germline CDR1 and CDR2: SGHDT and YYEEEE. The CDR3 DNA is TGTGCCAGCAGTCAGCCGACGGCGAACACCGGGGAGCTGTTTTTT. It specifies CASSQPTANTGELFF.

The rearrangement uses TRBV7-3 and TRBJ1-1; D not certain. Germline CDR1 reads SGHTA; CDR2 reads FQGTGA. The CDR3 covers 15 residues. The V and J ends lost 2 bases and 5 bases respectively, with 15 bases between them. In nucleotides, the CDR3 is TGTGCCAGCAGCTTATGGGGATCGGAGGGAACTGAAGCTTTCTTT. Translation: CASSLWGSEGTEAFF.

The chain uses TRBV5-6 and TRBJ1-2; 7 bases fit TRBD1. The V and J ends lost 5 bases and 8 bases, in that order; junction bases with no gene match: 12. Germline CDR1 is SGHDT and CDR2 is YYEEEE. The CDR3 extends over 14 amino acids. CDR3 DNA: TGTGCCAGCAGGCGACAGGGTACTATTGGGGGCTACACCTTC. Protein product: CASRRQGTIGGYTF.

This clone was counted between two and nine times. This chain connects TRBV7-6 to TRBJ1-4; unclear D gene. The CDR3 runs 14 residues. The germline V gene has CDR1 SGHVS and CDR2 FNYEAQ. The V end lost 5 bases, the J end lost 0 bases, and 7 bases lay between the germline ends. CDR3 sequence reads: CASSPGATNEKLFF. Here the CDR3 DNA reads TGTGCCAGCAGCCCAGGAGCAACTAATGAAAAACTGTTTTTT.

The chain carries TRBV7-6 and TRBJ2-5; possible D gene TRBD2, 5 bases. Germline loops: CDR1 SGHVS, CDR2 FNYEAQ. The length of the CDR3 is 14 residues. V lost 1 base and J lost 2, with 8 bases in between. The CDR3 DNA reads as TGTGCCAGCAGCTTAGGTCGGGGTCAAGAGACCCAGTACTTC. It is translated as CASSLGRGQETQYF.

This clone was seen more than once but under ten times. The chain recombines TRBV7-2 with TRBJ2-6, with D hard to call. The CDR3 sequence is 17 residues long. V gave up 2 bases and J gave up 0 bases, with 11 bases separating them. CDR1 and CDR2 from the germline V gene are SGHTA and FQGNSA. Here the CDR3 DNA reads TGTGCCAGCAGCTTAATCCCTCCGAACTCTGGGGCCAACGTCCTGACTTTC. This codes for CASSLIPPNSGANVLTF.

This clone was observed a handful of times. The rearrangement links TRBV2 to TRBJ2-5; the D is unclear. The CDR3 totals 11 residues. V was cut by 11 bases and J by 5 bases, with 12 bases left in between. The germline gives CDR1 SNHLY, CDR2 FYNNEI. The CDR3 region is CAGTKTETQYF. CDR3 coding DNA: TGTGCCGGCACTAAGACTGAGACCCAGTACTTC.

This clone was observed a few times. The gene calls are TRBV27 and TRBJ1-1; TRBD1 aligns across 8 bases. J gave up 9 bases and V 5 bases, and 11 bases lay outside the gene matches. CDR3 size: 14 residues. Germline V gene lookup returns CDR1 MNHEY and CDR2 SMNVEV (reference sequence). The CDR3 DNA reads as TGTGCCAGCAGTACCCAGACAGGGGATGGGAAAGCTTTCTTT. Its protein product is CASSTQTGDGKAFF.

CDR3 sequence (DNA): TGTGCCAGCACAGGGTTAACGCAGTATTTT. Its protein is CASTGLTQYF. This chain connects TRBV2 to TRBJ2-3; perhaps TRBD1 as D (5 bases). Trimming cost V 7 bases and J 9 bases, with 8 bases left between them. Germline CDR1 and CDR2: SNHLY and FYNNEI. This CDR3 region has 10 residues.

In this sample, this clone turned up a few times. The chain uses TRBV29-1 and TRBJ1-2; 12 nucleotides align to TRBD1. CDR1 and CDR2 from the germline V gene are SQVTM and ANQGSEA. J was trimmed by 3 bases and V by 8 bases; bases with no gene match: 10. The CDR3 has 15 amino acids. The DNA of the CDR3 is TGCAGCTTACGACCGGGACAGGGGGCCTACTATGGCTACACCTTC. Translation gives CSLRPGQGAYYGYTF.

A few counts support this clone. V and J are TRBV18 and TRBJ2-7; D is possibly TRBD1 (5 bases). CDR3 length equals 15 residues. Trimming shortened V by 3 bases and J by 2 bases, and 14 bases separated the two germline ends. Per germline, CDR1 KGHSH and CDR2 LQKENI. CDR3: CASSPSGGAPYEQYF. CDR3 nucleotide sequence: TGTGCCAGCTCACCCTCGGGTGGGGCGCCCTACGAGCAGTACTTC.

This clone was detected only a few times. The chain joins TRBV9 to TRBJ1-3; D is unclear. V lost 2 bases, J lost 0 bases, and 3 bases lay in between. The length of the CDR3 is 13 residues. Per the germline V gene, CDR1 is SGDLS and CDR2 is YYNGEE. The CDR3 here is CASSVRSGNTIYF. The CDR3 region has the DNA TGTGCCAGCAGCGTGCGCTCTGGAAACACCATATATTTT.